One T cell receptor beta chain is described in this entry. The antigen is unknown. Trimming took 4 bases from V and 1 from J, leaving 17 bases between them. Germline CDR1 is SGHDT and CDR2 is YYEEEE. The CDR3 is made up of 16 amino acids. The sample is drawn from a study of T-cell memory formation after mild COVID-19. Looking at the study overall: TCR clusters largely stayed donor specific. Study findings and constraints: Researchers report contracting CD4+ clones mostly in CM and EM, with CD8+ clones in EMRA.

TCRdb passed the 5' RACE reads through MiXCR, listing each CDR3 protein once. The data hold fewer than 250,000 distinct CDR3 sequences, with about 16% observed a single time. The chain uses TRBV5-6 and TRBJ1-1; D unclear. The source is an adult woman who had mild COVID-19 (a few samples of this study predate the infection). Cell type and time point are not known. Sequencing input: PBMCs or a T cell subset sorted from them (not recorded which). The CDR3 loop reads CASSRLVWVKNTEAFF. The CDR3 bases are TGTGCCAGCAGCCGACTGGTGTGGGTAAAGAACACTGAAGCTTTCTTT.